Presented here are 14 T cell receptor beta chains from one specimen sequenced in a study of blood T cell repertoires in COVID-19. Clones were read by immunoSEQ multiplex PCR, and TCRdb kept only the in-frame ones, dropping some. The sample records some 200,000 clones, about 85% being singletons. The specimen sequenced was peripheral blood. The receptors were gathered from a man between 45 and 60 years old who had recovered from COVID-19.

This clone is categorized as medium-sized (0.01 to 0.1%). This chain joins TRBV5-1 and TRBJ2-7; D is perhaps TRBD1 (6 bases). Germline V gene lookup returns CDR1 SGHRS and CDR2 YFSETQ. V lost 6 bases and J lost 2, with 18 bases in between. The CDR3 spans 15 residues. The CDR3 bases are TGCGCCAGCAAAGATCGGACAGATCCCCCCTACGAGCAGTACTTC. This codes for CASKDRTDPPYEQYF.

The genes are TRBV4-1 and TRBJ2-3, with 7 bases aligning to TRBD1. Germline lookup yields CDR1 MGHRA and CDR2 YSYEKL. J gave up 0 bases and V 0 bases, and 0 bases lay outside the gene matches. This CDR3 contains 15 residues. The CDR3 region is CASSQEGGSTDTQYF. The CDR3 DNA sequence: TGCGCCAGCAGCCAAGAAGGGGGCAGCACAGATACGCAGTATTTT.

This clone was picked up one time. V and J are TRBV6-6 and TRBJ2-2, with TRBD1 as a possible D gene (6 bases). CDR1 and CDR2 from the germline V gene are MNHNY and SVGAGI (reference sequence). The CDR3 runs to 17 residues. V lost 5 bases, J lost 3 bases, and 19 bases lay in between. For the CDR3, the DNA is TGTGCCAGCAGTCTGGTGGGGGCCATACTTGACACCGGGGAGCTGTTTTTT. This gives the protein CASSLVGAILDTGELFF.

The rearrangement uses TRBV27 and TRBJ2-7, with no clear D. Trimming removed 4 bases from V and 7 bases from J, with 8 bases in between. Germline V gene data show CDR1 as MNHEY and CDR2 as SMNVEV (reference sequence). This CDR3 region has 11 residues. CDR3 loop: CASSYGLEQYF. CDR3 nucleotides: TGTGCCAGCAGTTACGGGTTAGAGCAGTACTTC.

The gene calls are TRBV4-1 and TRBJ2-7; TRBD2 matches 15 bases. The CDR3 loop spans 17 amino acids. V lost 3 bases to trimming and J lost 0 bases; unmatched junction nucleotides: 3. Per germline, CDR1 MGHRA and CDR2 YSYEKL. CDR3 region: CASSQGLAGGFSYEQYF. For the CDR3, the DNA is TGCGCCAGCAGCCAGGGACTAGCGGGAGGCTTCTCCTACGAGCAGTACTTC.

This chain links TRBV2 with TRBJ1-5, with no clear D. Trimming stripped 8 bases from V and 0 bases from J, with 14 bases between. CDR3 length: 15 residues. CDR1 and CDR2 (germline): SNHLY, FYNNEI. The CDR3 protein is CASRKGGNSNQPQHF. The CDR3 DNA follows: TGTGCCAGCCGAAAGGGAGGGAATAGCAATCAGCCCCAGCATTTT.

The rearrangement links TRBV6-5 to TRBJ2-7; no clear D. The CDR3 is 12 residues long. V was cut by 6 bases and J by 5 bases, with 11 bases left in between. Germline lookup yields CDR1 MNHEY and CDR2 SVGAGI. The CDR3 here is CASRVSPNEQYF. CDR3 in DNA: TGTGCCAGCAGAGTTAGTCCAAACGAGCAGTACTTC.

The rearrangement joins TRBV29-1 to TRBJ2-2; D unclear. V lost 3 bases, J lost 1 base, and 15 bases lay in between. This CDR3 has 16 amino acids. The germline V gene encodes CDR1 SQVTM and CDR2 ANQGSEA. The CDR3 DNA is TGCAGCGTTGATTCGGCCGGAGCGCAGAACACCGGGGAGCTGTTTTTT. It translates to CSVDSAGAQNTGELFF.

The chain joins TRBV18 to TRBJ1-1, with D perhaps TRBD1 (6 bases). The germline CDR1 and CDR2 sequences are KGHSH and LQKENI. The V end was cut by 6 bases, the J end by 1 base, with 15 bases between. This CDR3 has 15 amino acids. The CDR3 region has the DNA TGTGCCAGCTCCCCAACAGGGTATTCGAACACTGAAGCTTTCTTT. It translates to CASSPTGYSNTEAFF.

The V call is TRBV6-5, the J call TRBJ2-7; possibly TRBD1 for D (5 bases). Per germline, CDR1 MNHEY and CDR2 SVGAGI. Trimming left V 0 bases short and J 2 bases short, with 11 bases between. The CDR3 runs 15 residues. Here the CDR3 DNA reads TGTGCCAGCAGTTACTCGTTTCAAGGGGCCTACGAGCAGTACTTC. It is translated as CASSYSFQGAYEQYF.

This clone showed up just a few times. The chain is built from TRBV28 and TRBJ1-2, with 8 bases matching TRBD1. The CDR3 runs 14 residues. Germline V gives CDR1 MDHEN, CDR2 SYDVKM. Trimming took 2 bases from V and 5 from J; bases not matched to a gene: 4. Here the CDR3 reads CASSLPGQAYGYTF. CDR3 DNA sequence: TGTGCCAGCAGTTTACCGGGACAGGCGTATGGCTACACCTTC.

The chain couples TRBV27 to TRBJ1-5; TRBD1 agrees at 7 bases. The length of the CDR3 is 14 residues. The germline CDR1 and CDR2 sequences are MNHEY and SMNVEV (reference sequence). Losses at the gene ends were 5 bases for V and 0 bases for J; bases not matched to a gene: 1. The CDR3 sequence: CASSGQVSNQPQHF. CDR3 nucleotides: TGTGCCAGCAGTGGACAGGTTAGCAATCAGCCCCAGCATTTT.

The chain carries TRBV14 and TRBJ1-2; TRBD1 aligns across 7 bases. The CDR3 runs 16 residues. CDR1 and CDR2 from the germline V gene are SGHDN and FVKESK. V was pared by 4 bases and J by 4 bases, with 12 bases of the junction left unmatched. The CDR3 region has the DNA TGTGCCAGCAGCCCCCAGGGGACACAGGGGATCTATGGCTACACCTTC. Amino acid sequence: CASSPQGTQGIYGYTF.

The genes are TRBV21-1 and TRBJ1-5; the D segment call TRBD1 is taken from the table without a DNA check. TRBV21-1 represents a pseudogene. CDR3 length: 18 amino acids. In nucleotides, the CDR3 is TGTGCCAGCAGCAAGGGTCTGCAGGGGGCGTCGGGCAATCAGCCCCAGCATTTT. Translating gives CASSKGLQGASGNQPQHF.